This T cell receptor beta chain was captured by sequencing in a study of control samples from healthy donors and cancer patients. CDR3 size: 14 residues. Produced via immunoSEQ multiplex PCR; TCRdb's table is partial and in-frame only. The top ten hold roughly 2.1% of the sample, which has almost 90,000 clones, around 85% seen once. The chain couples TRBV21-1 to TRBJ2-2. TRBV21-1 is a recognized pseudogene. The receptor comes from a woman aged 40-49 years in good health. Specimen: blood. CDR3 in amino acids: CASSKGTNTGELFF. CDR3 DNA sequence: TGTGCCAGCAGCAAGGGGACGAACACCGGGGAGCTGTTTTTT.